Below, 16 T cell receptor beta chains from the same sample are listed, as sequenced in a study of blood T cell repertoires in COVID-19. The protocol was immunoSEQ multiplex PCR, while the TCRdb copy is restricted to in-frame clones and leaves out a portion. The sample contains approximately 99,000 clones, 84% of which appear only once. Sequenced input: peripheral blood. All receptors come from a man between 65 and 85 years old with active or convalescent COVID-19.

The sample holds one count of this clone. CDR3 loop: CASSLEGAGGYTF. CDR3 coding DNA: TGTGCCAGCAGTTTAGAGGGGGCAGGCGGCTACACCTTC. The chain carries TRBV2 and TRBJ1-2; 7 nucleotides align to TRBD1. The CDR3 is 13 amino acids. In germline, CDR1 is SNHLY, CDR2 FYNNEI. With 5 bases clipped from V and 8 bases from J, the junction kept 8 bases outside the gene matches.

The chain couples TRBV6-6 to TRBJ2-3; the D gene is possibly TRBD1 (6 bases). The V gene lost 2 bases and the J gene lost 1 base, with 10 bases spanning the gap. The CDR3 sequence is 15 residues long. The germline gives CDR1 MNHNY, CDR2 SVGAGI (reference sequence). The CDR3 protein is CASSYLRGGTDTQYF. Here the CDR3 DNA reads TGTGCCAGCAGTTACCTCAGGGGTGGCACAGATACGCAGTATTTT.

The chain employs TRBV29-1 and TRBJ1-6; 7 bases are a match to TRBD1. Trimming took 5 bases from V and 7 from J; bases not matched to a gene: 5. CDR1 and CDR2 (germline): SQVTM, ANQGSEA. The CDR3 length is 13 residues. The CDR3 DNA sequence: TGCAGCGTTCAGGGGGACCTAAATTCACCCCTCCACTTT. It codes for CSVQGDLNSPLHF.

The chain couples TRBV6-2 or TRBV6-3 to TRBJ1-1; 8 bases align to TRBD1. With 8 bases clipped from V and 1 base from J, the junction kept 12 bases outside the gene matches. From germline, CDR1 is MNHEY and CDR2 SVGEGT. CDR3 length: 16 residues. The CDR3 protein is CASRPWQGATNTEAFF. The DNA of the CDR3 is TGTGCCAGCCGCCCCTGGCAGGGGGCGACGAACACTGAAGCTTTCTTT.

The CDR3 is CATSDSGQGNINQPQHF. In nucleotides, the CDR3 is TGTGCCACCAGTGACTCCGGACAGGGAAATATTAATCAGCCCCAGCATTTT. The rearrangement links TRBV24-1 to TRBJ1-5; 8 bases line up with TRBD1. The CDR3 extends over 17 amino acids. Unmatched junction bases numbered 11, after V lost 4 bases and J lost 4 bases. Germline V gene sequence: CDR1 KGHDR, CDR2 SFDVKD.

The chain recombines TRBV5-1 with TRBJ1-5, with D possibly TRBD1 on 5 matching bases. The germline V gene has CDR1 SGHRS and CDR2 YFSETQ. The CDR3 runs 15 residues. V shed 0 bases and J shed 7 bases, with 14 bases lying between them. Here the CDR3 DNA reads TGCGCCAGCAGCTTGGAGGGGCAGGAAGGCCAGCCCCAGCATTTT. Its protein is CASSLEGQEGQPQHF.

The chain has TRBV3-1 (or the pseudogene TRBV3-2) and TRBJ2-7; tentatively, D is TRBD2 (6 bases). The CDR3 has 13 residues. The V end lost 1 base, the J end lost 4 bases, and 8 bases lay between the germline ends. The germline CDR1 and CDR2 sequences are LGHDT and YNNKEL (reference sequence). In DNA form, the CDR3 reads TGTGCCAGCAGCCAAGGGGGAGGTTACGAGCAGTACTTC. The encoded protein is CASSQGGGYEQYF.

The J gene is TRBJ1-2, the V gene TRBV5-1, with 9 bases matching TRBD1. This CDR3 has 17 residues. The germline V gene has CDR1 SGHRS and CDR2 YFSETQ. V was pared by 1 base and J by 5 bases, with 12 bases of the junction left unmatched. CDR3 residues: CASSLSPRDRDLYGYTF. The CDR3 DNA is TGCGCCAGCAGCTTGAGCCCCCGGGACAGGGACCTATATGGCTACACCTTC.

The rearrangement uses TRBV18 and TRBJ1-1; D is unresolved. The length of the CDR3 is 15 residues. Germline assignment: CDR1 KGHSH and CDR2 LQKENI. Trimming shortened V by 3 bases and J by 3 bases, and 14 bases separated the two germline ends. The CDR3 DNA sequence: TGTGCCAGCTCACCGGCCCCCCCGGGGTACACTGAAGCTTTCTTT. Translation: CASSPAPPGYTEAFF.

The chain carries TRBV6-5 and TRBJ1-3, with 7 bases aligning to TRBD1. The germline V gene has CDR1 MNHEY and CDR2 SVGAGI. Unmatched junction bases numbered 3, after V lost 5 bases and J lost 2 bases. The length of the CDR3 is 14 residues. In nucleotides, the CDR3 is TGTGCCAGCAGTACGACAGGGACTGGAAACACCATATATTTT. It is translated as CASSTTGTGNTIYF.

The chain uses TRBV3-1 (or the pseudogene TRBV3-2) and TRBJ1-2, with a tentative D call TRBD1 (6 bases). CDR1 LGHDT and CDR2 YNNKEL come from the germline V gene (reference sequence). CDR3 length: 13 amino acids. Trimming removed 6 bases at V and 2 bases at J, with 10 bases between. CDR3 loop: CASSPDRNYGYTF. Written as DNA, the CDR3 is TGTGCCAGCAGTCCAGACAGGAACTATGGCTACACCTTC.

This clone has only one observation. This sequence joins TRBV5-1 and TRBJ2-7, with a possible D match to TRBD1 (6 bases). Germline CDR1 and CDR2: SGHRS and YFSETQ. The CDR3 is 13 amino acids. V was cut by 3 bases and J by 4 bases, with 11 bases left in between. The CDR3 loop reads CASSSTDSYEQYF. The CDR3 DNA reads TGCGCCAGCAGCTCAACGGACAGTTACGAGCAGTACTTC.

This chain joins TRBV24-1 and TRBJ2-7; D gene unclear. From germline, CDR1 is KGHDR and CDR2 SFDVKD. Trimming took 4 bases from V and 2 from J, leaving 11 bases between them. This CDR3 has 14 residues. CDR3 sequence reads: CATSDRDKAYEQYF. In nucleotides, the CDR3 is TGTGCCACCAGTGACCGAGACAAGGCCTACGAGCAGTACTTC.

The chain recombines TRBV6-1 with TRBJ2-7; 9 bases align to TRBD1. CDR3 size: 18 residues. Germline V lookup: CDR1 MNHNS, CDR2 SASEGT. J gave up 2 bases and V 0 bases, and 11 bases lay outside the gene matches. CDR3 bases: TGTGCCAGCAGTGAAGCTATGGGTGGGACAGGGCGAACCTACGAGCAGTACTTC. It translates to CASSEAMGGTGRTYEQYF.

The J gene is TRBJ1-1, the V gene TRBV28; D is perhaps TRBD1 (5 bases). V was trimmed by 6 bases and J by 0 bases, leaving 14 bases between them. This CDR3 is built from 15 residues. Germline-derived CDR1 and CDR2 are MDHEN and SYDVKM. The CDR3 protein is CASSRTGLMNTEAFF. The CDR3 bases are TGTGCCAGCAGCCGCACGGGACTCATGAACACTGAAGCTTTCTTT.

The gene calls are TRBV2 and TRBJ1-4, with 9 nucleotides matching TRBD1. CDR3 size: 15 residues. Germline CDR1 reads SNHLY; CDR2 reads FYNNEI. The trim removed 3 bases at V and 7 bases at J, leaving 6 bases unmatched. The CDR3 coding sequence is TGTGCCAGCAGTGAGTCAACAGGGGGCGGTGAAAAACTGTTTTTT. It translates to CASSESTGGGEKLFF. Using reference TRBV2 and TRBJ1-4 for the parts outside the CDR3, the full variable domain is EPEVTQTPSHQVTQMGQEVILRCVPISNHLYFYWYRQILGQKVEFLVSFYNNEISEKSEIFDDQFSVERPDGSNFTLKIRSTKLEDSAMYFCASSESTGGGEKLFFGSGTQLSVL.